Reported below is one T cell receptor beta chain. Its antigen is currently unknown. CDR1 and CDR2 (germline): SGHAT, FQNNGV. The CDR3 length is 14 residues. V was shortened by 1 base and J by 2 bases, with 6 bases between the two germline ends. The sample providers were healthy Caucasian people from Russia, aged about 6 to 100. The sample comes from a study of blood T cells in healthy people across ages. For the second PCR, which ran for about 6 to 11 cycles, a sample-barcoded 5' primer and a J-beta primer mix were used. MiXCR, run by TCRdb on the 5' RACE reads, gives a single entry per CDR3 protein. The sample consists of more than 650,000 distinct CDR3 sequences, 40% to 65% of them appearing once. Study-wide results and caveats: Higher diversity, along with more naive CD4+ cells, distinguished long-lived donors from aged donors.

Sequences were obtained from blood. V usage is TRBV11-2 and J usage is TRBJ1-3, with D uncertain. The receptor comes from a man older than 75 in good health. The chain's CDR3 is CASSLGIAGNTIYF. CDR3 nucleotide sequence: TGTGCCAGCAGCTTAGGGATCGCTGGAAACACCATATATTTT.